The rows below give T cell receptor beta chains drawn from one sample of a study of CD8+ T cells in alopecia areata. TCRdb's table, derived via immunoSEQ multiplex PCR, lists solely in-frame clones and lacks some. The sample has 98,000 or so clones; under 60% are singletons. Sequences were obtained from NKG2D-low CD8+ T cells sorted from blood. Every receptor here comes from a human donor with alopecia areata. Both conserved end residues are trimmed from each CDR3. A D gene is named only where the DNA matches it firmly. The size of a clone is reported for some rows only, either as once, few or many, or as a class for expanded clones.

CDR3: ASSQDQAGEETQY; size: NA; D: TRBD2; length: 13; V: TRBV4-2
CDR3: ASRGLPGLPDTQY; size: few; D: TRBD2; length: 13; V: TRBV7-8
CDR3: ASSPWTDGREAF; size: few; D: NA; length: 12; V: TRBV28
CDR3: ASSLSGELF; size: NA; D: NA; length: 9; V: TRBV5-1
CDR3: ASTGVLDEKLF; size: NA; D: NA; length: 11; V: TRBV25-1
CDR3: ASRSVRDRDYEQY; size: few; D: TRBD1; length: 13; V: TRBV28
CDR3: ASSAGTSGSNEQF; size: NA; D: TRBD2; length: 13; V: TRBV27
CDR3: ASSSWDGDTQY; size: few; D: NA; length: 11; V: TRBV27
CDR3: ASSTPGQGISYEQY; size: once; D: TRBD1; length: 14; V: TRBV5-4
CDR3: ASSVGGVNQPQH; size: few; D: NA; length: 12; V: TRBV9
CDR3: ASSRGGDYSGNTIY; size: few; D: NA; length: 14; V: TRBV5-4
CDR3: ASTLRLAKNTGELF; size: NA; D: NA; length: 14; V: TRBV5-1
CDR3: ASSGDSYEQY; size: few; D: TRBD1; length: 10; V: TRBV28
CDR3: ASSTRDYNEQF; size: NA; D: NA; length: 11; V: TRBV19
CDR3: ASSTGTGGYEQY; size: NA; D: TRBD1; length: 12; V: TRBV11-2
CDR3: ATSRVLAGRSSYNEQF; size: NA; D: TRBD2; length: 16; V: TRBV15
CDR3: ASSLDRSNQPQH; size: once; D: TRBD1; length: 12; V: TRBV28
CDR3: ASSYDQREAGNEQF; size: NA; D: TRBD2; length: 14; V: TRBV13
CDR3: ASRGLEAF; size: NA; D: NA; length: 8; V: TRBV19
CDR3: ASSSGGANVLT; size: NA; D: NA; length: 11; V: TRBV7-3
CDR3: ASSYLQGPPGETQY; size: NA; D: TRBD1; length: 14; V: TRBV6-6
CDR3: ASSAGTGPRRTEAF; size: NA; D: TRBD1; length: 14; V: TRBV28
CDR3: ASSSSGPRGGNEQF; size: NA; D: NA; length: 14; V: TRBV27
CDR3: ASSPRLARHYEQY; size: NA; D: TRBD2; length: 13; V: TRBV27
CDR3: ASSVQGTGPDTQY; size: NA; D: NA; length: 13; V: TRBV9